This TCR beta chain is from a study of blood T cell repertoires in COVID-19. Clones were read by immunoSEQ multiplex PCR, and TCRdb kept only the in-frame ones, dropping some. Of hundreds of thousands of clones listed, 75% to 90% are singletons. CDR1 and CDR2 (germline): SGHTA, FQGNSA. This CDR3 region has 15 residues. Trimming took off 1 base at V and 8 bases at J, with 17 bases between the two ends. This TCR derives from a man aged 25-40 years who had recovered from COVID-19. The chain joins TRBV7-2 to TRBJ1-2; D not resolved. The sample consisted of PBMCs or T cells enriched from blood (not recorded which). The CDR3: CASSLGAGSGRGYTF. Written as DNA, the CDR3 is TGTGCCAGCAGCTTAGGAGCGGGGTCAGGTCGGGGCTACACCTTC.